The entry below describes one TCR beta chain. This CDR3 has 15 residues. Trimming stripped 3 bases from V and 5 bases from J, with 14 bases between. Germline V gene data show CDR1 as SGDLS and CDR2 as YYNGEE. This record comes from a study of blood T cell repertoires in COVID-19. In terms of age and location, participants ranged from about 18 to 95 years and lived in about 25 US areas. Participants had their cohort set by participant-reported clinical history. Two negative PCRs, clearance, or symptom resolution were required of recovered Cohort 3 donors. Original data processing: Estimates of nucleated cell counts were drawn from the amplification of reference gene primers. Method: immunoSEQ multiplex PCR; TCRdb's copy keeps in-frame clones and lacks some. V and J calls and clone size are given by that table; D and trimming were obtained from the DNA. Here the sample spans fewer than 350,000 clones, roughly 85% being singletons.

This chain connects TRBV9 to TRBJ1-4; D may be TRBD1 (6 bases). Material: PBMCs or T cells enriched from blood (not recorded which). The clonotype was recovered from a woman aged 45-59 years who had recovered from COVID-19. The chain's CDR3 is CASSDGQIENEKLFF. The CDR3, as DNA: TGTGCCAGCAGCGATGGACAGATAGAGAATGAAAAACTGTTTTTT.